This TCR beta chain was sequenced in a study of blood T cells in healthy people across ages. The authors drew around 11 milliliters of peripheral blood from each donor. CDR3 length equals 15 residues. The V gene end was trimmed by 0 bases and the J gene end by 7 bases; junction bases not matched to a gene: 4. Combining a sample-barcoded 5' primer with a J-beta primer mix, a second PCR ran for roughly 7 to 12 cycles. MiXCR, run by TCRdb on the 5' RACE reads, gives a single entry per CDR3 protein. The profile shows approximately 800,000 distinct CDR3 sequences, approximately 53% of them singletons. The gene calls are TRBV12-3 or TRBV12-4 and TRBJ1-1; TRBD1 agrees at 11 bases. This sequence was found in a man between 40 and 49 years old in good health. Sequenced input: blood. CDR3 nucleotides: TGTGCCAGCAGTTTAGCGCGGGACAGGGGGGGTGAAGCTTTCTTT. Amino acids: CASSLARDRGGEAFF.